This T cell receptor (beta chain) was captured by sequencing in a study of T cell responses to AZD1222 COVID-19 vaccine. Measured with immunoSEQ multiplex PCR; TCRdb has only the in-frame clones, and not every one. There are about 72,000 clones in the sample; around 86% occur only once, and around 24% lies in the top ten. CDR3 length equals 16 residues. The chain has TRBV12-1 and TRBJ1-2; the D call of TRBD1 is as the table states it, not checked on the DNA. TRBV12-1 is a pseudogene locus. The TCR sequence derives from an adult in good health. The sample here was peripheral blood, taken on day 0 of AZD1222 vaccination. The CDR3 DNA reads TGTGCCAGCAGCCAATACAGGACAGGATCCAACTATGGCTACACCTTC. Its protein is CASSQYRTGSNYGYTF.